This T cell receptor (beta chain) was observed in a study of shared clonotypes between healthy human individuals. About the study: In total, the donors were two women and a few men aged 18 to 49. Each donor had three CD4 naive, three CD4 memory, two CD8 naive and one CD8 memory plate.

V lost 3 bases and J lost 4; bases outside the gene matches: 5. Germline V gene lookup returns CDR1 KGHSH and CDR2 LQKENI. The CDR3 is 17 amino acids. This clone was detected only a few times. Its antigen remains unidentified. Other nucleotide sequences in the sample specify the same CDR3. The study, taken as a whole, reports: The sole specimen, blood, was sampled, and tissue repertoires likely differ.

Naive CD45RA+ and memory CD45RA-negative subsets were split from CD4+ cells. Measured with immunoSEQ multiplex PCR; TCRdb has only the in-frame clones, and not every one. This table holds millions of clones, approximately 90% found once. The clonotype was recovered from a young man in good health. Sequencing was done on a sample of naive CD4+ T cells sorted from blood. Subset noted: CD45RA+ positively selected. The chain is built from TRBV18 and TRBJ2-6; 11 bases fit TRBD1. Here the CDR3 DNA reads TGTGCCAGCTCACCCGGGACAGGGGGTACCGGGGCCAACGTCCTGACTTTC. Translated: CASSPGTGGTGANVLTF.